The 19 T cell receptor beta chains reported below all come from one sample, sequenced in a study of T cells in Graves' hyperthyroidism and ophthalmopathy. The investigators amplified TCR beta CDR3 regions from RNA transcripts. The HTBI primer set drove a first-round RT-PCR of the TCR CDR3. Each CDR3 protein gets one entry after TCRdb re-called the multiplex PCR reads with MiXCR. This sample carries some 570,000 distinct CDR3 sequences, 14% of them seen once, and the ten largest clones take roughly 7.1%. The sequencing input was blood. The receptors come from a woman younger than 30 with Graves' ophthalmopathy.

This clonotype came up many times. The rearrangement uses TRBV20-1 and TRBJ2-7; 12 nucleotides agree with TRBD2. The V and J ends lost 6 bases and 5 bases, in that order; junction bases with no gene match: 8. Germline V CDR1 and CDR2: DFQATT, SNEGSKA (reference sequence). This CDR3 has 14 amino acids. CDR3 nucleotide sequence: TGCAGTGCGGGCAGACTAGCGGGAGACGACGAGCAGTACTTC. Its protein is CSAGRLAGDDEQYF.

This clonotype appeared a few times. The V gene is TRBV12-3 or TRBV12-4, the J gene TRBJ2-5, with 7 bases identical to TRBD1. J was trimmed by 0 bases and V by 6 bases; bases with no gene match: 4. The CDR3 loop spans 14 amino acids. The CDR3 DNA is TGTGCCAGCAGGGAAACAGGGGACCAAGAGACCCAGTACTTC. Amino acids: CASRETGDQETQYF.

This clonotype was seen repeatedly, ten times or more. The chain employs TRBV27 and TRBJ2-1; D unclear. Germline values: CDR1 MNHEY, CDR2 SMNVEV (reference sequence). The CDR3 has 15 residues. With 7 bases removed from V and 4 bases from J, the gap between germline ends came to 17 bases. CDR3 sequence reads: CASMLTGESYNEQFF. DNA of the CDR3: TGTGCCAGCATGCTGACCGGAGAAAGTTACAATGAGCAGTTCTTC.

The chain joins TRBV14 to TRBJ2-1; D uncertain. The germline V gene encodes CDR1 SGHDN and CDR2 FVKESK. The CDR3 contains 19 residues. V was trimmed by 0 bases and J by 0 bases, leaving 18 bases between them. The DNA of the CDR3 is TGTGCCAGCAGCCAAGAACGAAGAGGTTGGGGTGACTCCTACAATGAGCAGTTCTTC. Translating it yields CASSQERRGWGDSYNEQFF.

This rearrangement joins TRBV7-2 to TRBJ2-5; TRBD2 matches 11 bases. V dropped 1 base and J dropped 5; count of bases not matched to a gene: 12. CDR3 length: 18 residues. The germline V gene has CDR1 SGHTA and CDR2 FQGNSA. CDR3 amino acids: CASSLGYLAGGFWETQYF. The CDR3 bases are TGTGCCAGCAGCTTAGGATACCTAGCGGGAGGTTTCTGGGAGACCCAGTACTTC.

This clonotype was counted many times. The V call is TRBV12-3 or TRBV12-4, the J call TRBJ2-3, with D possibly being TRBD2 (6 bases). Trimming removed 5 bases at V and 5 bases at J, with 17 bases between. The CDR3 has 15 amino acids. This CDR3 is CASSPLEGGRDTQYF. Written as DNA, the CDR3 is TGTGCCAGCAGTCCCTTAGAGGGAGGTAGAGATACGCAGTATTTT.

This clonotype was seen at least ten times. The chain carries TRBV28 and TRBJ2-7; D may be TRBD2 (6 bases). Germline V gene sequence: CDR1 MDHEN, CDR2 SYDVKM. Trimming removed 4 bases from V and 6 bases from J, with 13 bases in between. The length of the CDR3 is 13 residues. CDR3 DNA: TGTGCCAGCAGTTGGGGACCGGGAGCCGAGCAGTACTTC. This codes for CASSWGPGAEQYF.

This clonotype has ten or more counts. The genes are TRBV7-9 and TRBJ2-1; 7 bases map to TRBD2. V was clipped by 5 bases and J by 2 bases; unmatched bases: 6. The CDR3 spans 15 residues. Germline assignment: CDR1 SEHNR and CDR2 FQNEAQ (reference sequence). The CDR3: CASSQTREPYNEQFF. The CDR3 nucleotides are TGTGCCAGCAGCCAAACGCGGGAGCCCTACAATGAGCAGTTCTTC. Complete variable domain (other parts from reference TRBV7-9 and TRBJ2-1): DTGVSQNPRHKITKRGQNVTFRCDPISEHNRLYWYRQTLGQGPEFLTYFQNEAQLEKSRLLSDRFSAERPKGSFSTLEIQRTEQGDSAMYLCASSQTREPYNEQFFGPGTRLTVL.

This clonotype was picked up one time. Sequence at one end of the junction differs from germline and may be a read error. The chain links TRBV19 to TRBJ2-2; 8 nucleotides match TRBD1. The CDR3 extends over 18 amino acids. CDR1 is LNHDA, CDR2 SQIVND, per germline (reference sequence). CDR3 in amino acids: CVSSIDGPGTGNTGELFF. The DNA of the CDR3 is TGTGTCAGTAGTATCGATGGCCCCGGGACAGGGAACACCGGGGAGCTGTTTTTT.

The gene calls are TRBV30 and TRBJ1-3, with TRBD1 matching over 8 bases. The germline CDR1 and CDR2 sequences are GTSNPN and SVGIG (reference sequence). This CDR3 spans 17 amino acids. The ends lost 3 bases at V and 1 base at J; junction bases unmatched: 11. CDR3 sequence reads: CAWRSLHRGLSGNTIYF. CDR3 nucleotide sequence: TGTGCCTGGAGGTCTCTCCACAGGGGGTTATCTGGAAACACCATATATTTT.

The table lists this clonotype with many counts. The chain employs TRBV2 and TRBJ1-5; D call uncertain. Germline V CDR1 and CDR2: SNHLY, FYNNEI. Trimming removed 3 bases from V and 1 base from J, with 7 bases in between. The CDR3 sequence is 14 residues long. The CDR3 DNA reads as TGTGCCAGCAGTGATGAGGGAAGCAATCAGCCCCAGCATTTT. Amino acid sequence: CASSDEGSNQPQHF.

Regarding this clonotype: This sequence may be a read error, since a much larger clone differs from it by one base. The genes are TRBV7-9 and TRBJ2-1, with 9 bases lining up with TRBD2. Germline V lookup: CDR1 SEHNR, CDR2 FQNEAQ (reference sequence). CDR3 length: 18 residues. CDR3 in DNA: TGTGCCAGCGGCTTAGCGGGCATTCAGCGGACTAGCGTGAATGAGCAGTTCTTC. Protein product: CASGLAGIQRTSVNEQFF.

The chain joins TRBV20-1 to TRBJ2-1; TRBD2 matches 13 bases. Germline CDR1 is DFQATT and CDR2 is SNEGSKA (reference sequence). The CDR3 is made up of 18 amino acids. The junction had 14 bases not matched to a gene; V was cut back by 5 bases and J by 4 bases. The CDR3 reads CSASILAGGPGGYNEQFF. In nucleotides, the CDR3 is TGCAGTGCTTCCATACTAGCGGGAGGGCCGGGGGGTTACAATGAGCAGTTCTTC.

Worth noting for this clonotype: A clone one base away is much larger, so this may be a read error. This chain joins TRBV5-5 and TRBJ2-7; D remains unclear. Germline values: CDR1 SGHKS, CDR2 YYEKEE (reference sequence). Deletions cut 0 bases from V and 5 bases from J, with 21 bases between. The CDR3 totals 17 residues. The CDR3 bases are TGTGCCAGCAGCTTGGCCGGTGCAGTGCACTTTCCCCACGAGCAGTACTTC. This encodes CASSLAGAVHFPHEQYF. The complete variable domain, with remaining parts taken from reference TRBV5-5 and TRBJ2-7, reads DAGVTQSPTHLIKTRGQQVTLRCSPISGHKSVSWYQQVLGQGPQFIFQYYEKEERGRGNFPDRFSARQFPNYSSELNVNALLLGDSALYLCASSLAGAVHFPHEQYFGPGTRLTVT.

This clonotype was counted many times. DNA for the CDR3: TGTGCCAGCAGTGCCGGACAGGTTGACTATGGCTACACCTTC. Its protein is CASSAGQVDYGYTF. V usage is TRBV12-3 or TRBV12-4 and J usage is TRBJ1-2; 7 nucleotides align to TRBD1. With V trimmed by 5 bases and J by 3 bases, 6 bases remained unmatched. The CDR3 covers 14 residues.

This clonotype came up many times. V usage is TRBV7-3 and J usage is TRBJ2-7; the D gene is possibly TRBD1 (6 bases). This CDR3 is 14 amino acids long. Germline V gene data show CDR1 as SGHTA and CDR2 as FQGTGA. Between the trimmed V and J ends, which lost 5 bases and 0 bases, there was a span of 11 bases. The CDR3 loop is CASSIQGSSYEQYF. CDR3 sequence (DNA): TGTGCCAGCAGCATACAGGGCAGCTCCTACGAGCAGTACTTC.

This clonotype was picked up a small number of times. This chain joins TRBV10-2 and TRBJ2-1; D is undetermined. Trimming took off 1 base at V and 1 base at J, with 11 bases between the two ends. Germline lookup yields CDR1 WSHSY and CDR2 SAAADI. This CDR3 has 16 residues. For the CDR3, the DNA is TGCGCCAGCAGTGAGTTTTTGACACAATCCTACAATGAGCAGTTCTTC. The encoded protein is CASSEFLTQSYNEQFF.

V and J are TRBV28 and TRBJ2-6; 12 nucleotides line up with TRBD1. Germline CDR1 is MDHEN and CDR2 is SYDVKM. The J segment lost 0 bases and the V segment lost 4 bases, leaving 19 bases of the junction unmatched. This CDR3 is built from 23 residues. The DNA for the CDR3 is TGTGCCAGCAGTTGGGGACAGGGGGCTATCTTACGGCGGGGCTTCTCTGGGGCCAACGTCCTGACTTTC. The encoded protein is CASSWGQGAILRRGFSGANVLTF.

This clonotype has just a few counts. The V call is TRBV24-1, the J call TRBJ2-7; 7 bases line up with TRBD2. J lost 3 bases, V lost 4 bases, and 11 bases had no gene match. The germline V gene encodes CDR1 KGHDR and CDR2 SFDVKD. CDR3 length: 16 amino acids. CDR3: CATSDNPSGGFYEQYF. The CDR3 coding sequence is TGTGCCACCAGTGACAACCCTAGCGGAGGGTTCTACGAGCAGTACTTC.